One TCR beta chain is described in this entry. The sample belongs to a study of blood T cell repertoires in COVID-19. Across the study: From T cells, B-cell-depleted T cells, or PBMCs came the material, which was cDNA or gDNA.

CDR3 length equals 15 residues. After removal of 6 bases from V and 0 bases from J, the junction contained 2 bases not matched to a gene. Germline CDR1 and CDR2: ENHRY and SYGVKD. Some clones are missing from TCRdb's copy, which holds only in-frame ones; the method was immunoSEQ multiplex PCR. The sample gives 150,000 to 200,000 clones, roughly four fifths of which show up once; about 2.7% is in the top ten. What was sequenced was peripheral blood. This chain links TRBV10-3 with TRBJ1-1; 12 nucleotides match TRBD1. This clonotype originated in a human donor with acute or convalescent COVID-19. The donor label of this sample is uncertain. CDR3 bases: TGTGCCATCAGGGGGACAGGGGGCATGAACACTGAAGCTTTCTTT. Its protein product is CAIRGTGGMNTEAFF.